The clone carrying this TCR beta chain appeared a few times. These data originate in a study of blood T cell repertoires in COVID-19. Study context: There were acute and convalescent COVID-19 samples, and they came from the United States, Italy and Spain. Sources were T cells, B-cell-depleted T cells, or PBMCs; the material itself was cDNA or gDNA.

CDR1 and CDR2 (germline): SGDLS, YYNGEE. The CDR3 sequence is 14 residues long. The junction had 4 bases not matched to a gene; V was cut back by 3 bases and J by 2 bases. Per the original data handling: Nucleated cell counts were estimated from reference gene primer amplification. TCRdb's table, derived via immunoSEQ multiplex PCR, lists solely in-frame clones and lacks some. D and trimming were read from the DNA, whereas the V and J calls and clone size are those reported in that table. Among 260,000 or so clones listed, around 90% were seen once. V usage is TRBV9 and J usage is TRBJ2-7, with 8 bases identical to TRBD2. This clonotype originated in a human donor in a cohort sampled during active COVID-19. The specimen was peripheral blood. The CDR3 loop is CASSAGLGPYEQYF. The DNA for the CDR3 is TGTGCCAGCAGCGCGGGACTAGGCCCCTACGAGCAGTACTTC.